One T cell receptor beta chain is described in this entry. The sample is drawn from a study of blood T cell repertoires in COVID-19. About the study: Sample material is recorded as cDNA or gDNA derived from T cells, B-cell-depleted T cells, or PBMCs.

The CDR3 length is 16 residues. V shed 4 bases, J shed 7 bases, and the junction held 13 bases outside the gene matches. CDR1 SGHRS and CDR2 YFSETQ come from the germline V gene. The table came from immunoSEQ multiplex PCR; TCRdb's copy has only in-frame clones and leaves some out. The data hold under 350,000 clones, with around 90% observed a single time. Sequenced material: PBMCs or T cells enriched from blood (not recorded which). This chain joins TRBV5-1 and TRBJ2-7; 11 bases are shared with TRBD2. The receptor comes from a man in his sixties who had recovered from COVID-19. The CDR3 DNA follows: TGCGCCAGCAGCCCTACTACTAGCGGGAGAAGCCTAGAGCAGTACTTC. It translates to CASSPTTSGRSLEQYF.